This passage covers 9 T cell receptor beta chains from one sample sequenced in a study of early T cells in non-severe SARS-CoV-2 infection. TCRdb independently ran MiXCR on the 5' RACE reads; one entry per CDR3 protein. The sample lists 45,000 or so distinct CDR3 sequences, about a quarter seen once, with 4.6% in the top ten. Here the sequenced sample was whole blood, taken at baseline. These receptor sequences come from an adult who was a healthcare worker with PCR-confirmed SARS-CoV-2 infection or an uninfected control (not recorded which).

This chain connects TRBV5-1 to TRBJ1-5, with D maybe TRBD1 (5 bases). V was shortened by 0 bases and J by 7 bases, with 14 bases between the two germline ends. Germline assignment: CDR1 SGHRS and CDR2 YFSETQ. The CDR3 consists of 15 residues. Here the CDR3 reads CASSLDGGTFQPQHF. CDR3 nucleotide sequence: TGCGCCAGCAGCTTGGATGGTGGGACCTTCCAGCCCCAGCATTTT.

The table lists this clonotype with a few counts. The chain combines TRBV12-3 or TRBV12-4 with TRBJ1-4, with a possible D match to TRBD1 (5 bases). Trimming stripped 6 bases from V and 8 bases from J, with 10 bases between. The CDR3 covers 12 residues. DNA for the CDR3: TGTGCCAGCAGGAAAGGGGCGGAAAAACTGTTTTTT. Its protein product is CASRKGAEKLFF.

This clonotype has only a few counts. The chain employs TRBV7-9 and TRBJ1-1; 8 bases match TRBD1. The CDR3 has 12 amino acids. Looked up from germline, CDR1 is SEHNR and CDR2 is FQNEAQ (reference sequence). Trimming cost V 5 bases and J 8 bases; bases outside gene matches: 4. The CDR3 protein is CASSPGTGEAFF. The CDR3 DNA reads TGTGCCAGCAGCCCGGGGACAGGCGAAGCTTTCTTT.

V and J are TRBV19 and TRBJ1-5; TRBD1 matches at 7 bases. J was trimmed by 6 bases and V by 11 bases; bases with no gene match: 16. Looked up from germline, CDR1 is LNHDA and CDR2 is SQIVND (reference sequence). The CDR3 is 15 amino acids. As DNA, the CDR3 is TGTGCCGCAGAGACAGGGTATGGAGTTGGTCAGCCCCAGCATTTT. Its translation is CAAETGYGVGQPQHF.

V usage is TRBV12-3 or TRBV12-4 and J usage is TRBJ1-6; D is ambiguous. Trimming shortened V by 4 bases and J by 4 bases, and 8 bases separated the two germline ends. The CDR3 spans 14 residues. CDR3 in DNA: TGTGCCAGCAGTTCCCAAGCTTATAATTCACCCCTCCACTTT. This translates into CASSSQAYNSPLHF.

This chain connects TRBV5-6 to TRBJ2-1; the D gene is possibly TRBD1 (5 bases). This CDR3 comprises 13 residues. Germline V gene lookup returns CDR1 SGHDT and CDR2 YYEEEE. Trimming took 6 bases from V and 0 from J, leaving 7 bases between them. In nucleotides, the CDR3 is TGTGCCAGCACGACAGTCTCCTACAATGAGCAGTTCTTC. It yields the protein CASTTVSYNEQFF.

This clonotype showed up just a few times. The rearrangement links TRBV2 to TRBJ1-3; 10 bases match TRBD1. The ends lost 5 bases at V and 4 bases at J; junction bases unmatched: 5. The CDR3 has 15 amino acids. In germline, CDR1 is SNHLY, CDR2 FYNNEI. The CDR3 DNA is TGTGCCAGCAGTTCGGACAGGGGGACAGGAAACACCATATATTTT. Its protein is CASSSDRGTGNTIYF.

This sequence joins TRBV19 and TRBJ1-4; D is perhaps TRBD1 (5 bases). Trimming took 5 bases from V and 2 from J, leaving 9 bases between them. This CDR3 is 14 amino acids long. From germline, CDR1 is LNHDA and CDR2 SQIVND (reference sequence). The CDR3 spells CASSVTATNEKLFF. The CDR3 DNA reads as TGTGCCAGTAGTGTGACAGCGACTAATGAAAAACTGTTTTTT.

The J gene is TRBJ2-7, the V gene TRBV6-6; either TRBD1 or TRBD2 may fit D (6 bases each). The CDR3 spans 14 residues. Trimming took 6 bases from V and 2 from J, leaving 14 bases between them. From germline, CDR1 is MNHNY and CDR2 SVGAGI (reference sequence). Here the CDR3 DNA reads TGTGCCAGCAGCCCCTGGGGGGCTACCTACGAGCAGTACTTC. The encoded protein is CASSPWGATYEQYF.